The 29 T cell receptor beta chains below were found in one sample sequenced in a study of control samples from healthy donors and cancer patients. Only in-frame clones appear in the TCRdb table, and some are missing; sequencing was by immunoSEQ multiplex PCR. Counted here are 100,000 to 150,000 clones, 85% to 95% occurring once; the ten biggest clones make up 0.5% to 0.7%. Sequences were obtained from PBMCs. The origin of the receptors is a man older than 75 with head and neck cancer.

The chain combines TRBV28 with TRBJ2-3; D unclear. The germline gives CDR1 MDHEN, CDR2 SYDVKM. This CDR3 region has 12 residues. The germline V and J ends were trimmed by 10 bases and 1 base, with 9 bases remaining between them. In nucleotides, the CDR3 is TGTGCCATCAAGGGCGGCACAGATACGCAGTATTTT. As protein: CAIKGGTDTQYF.

The J gene is TRBJ1-1, the V gene TRBV5-1; D is unclear. This CDR3 region has 14 residues. Trimming shortened V by 2 bases and J by 1 base, and 9 bases separated the two germline ends. Germline V gene sequence: CDR1 SGHRS, CDR2 YFSETQ. This CDR3 reads CASSFLTPNTEAFF. The CDR3 bases are TGCGCCAGCAGCTTTTTAACTCCGAACACTGAAGCTTTCTTT.

V and J are TRBV7-8 and TRBJ1-2, with a possible D match to TRBD1 (5 bases). Germline V gene lookup returns CDR1 SGHVS and CDR2 FQNEAQ. The germline V and J ends were trimmed by 9 bases and 4 bases, with 15 bases remaining between them. This CDR3 has 13 amino acids. CDR3 in DNA: TGTGCCAGTAGCGCGGGGACCGCCTATGGCTACACCTTC. Translated, it gives CASSAGTAYGYTF.

The rearrangement links TRBV19 to TRBJ1-4; maybe TRBD1 (6 bases). The germline V gene encodes CDR1 LNHDA and CDR2 SQIVND (reference sequence). The CDR3 extends over 14 amino acids. V gave up 6 bases and J gave up 6 bases, with 14 bases separating them. CDR3 sequence: CASRGGREDEKLFF. In DNA, the CDR3 is TGTGCCAGTAGAGGGGGAAGAGAAGATGAAAAACTGTTTTTT. The variable domain in full, completed from reference TRBV19 and TRBJ1-4, reads DGGITQSPKYLFRKEGQNVTLSCEQNLNHDAMYWYRQDPGQGLRLIYYSQIVNDFQKGDIAEGYSVSREKKESFPLTVTSAQKNPTAFYLCASRGGREDEKLFFGSGTQLSVL.

The CDR3 region is CASSLDRNQPQHF. In DNA form, the CDR3 reads TGTGCCAGCAGCTTGGACCGGAATCAGCCCCAGCATTTT. V gene TRBV11-2 combines with J gene TRBJ1-5; D remains ambiguous. Trimming shortened V by 3 bases and J by 4 bases, and 7 bases separated the two germline ends. CDR1 is SGHAT and CDR2 is FQNNGV in the germline V gene. The length of the CDR3 is 13 residues.

The chain links TRBV6-5 to TRBJ2-2, with 8 bases lining up with TRBD1. The CDR3 is made up of 15 amino acids. CDR1 is MNHEY and CDR2 is SVGAGI in the germline V gene. Losses at the gene ends were 5 bases for V and 4 bases for J; bases not matched to a gene: 6. CDR3 loop: CASSRDRLLTGELFF. CDR3 DNA: TGTGCCAGCAGTAGGGACAGGTTACTCACCGGGGAGCTGTTTTTT.

The gene calls are TRBV15 and TRBJ2-7, with D tentatively TRBD2 (5 bases). The germline CDR1 and CDR2 sequences are LNHNV and YYDKDF (reference sequence). The CDR3 is made up of 14 amino acids. The V and J ends lost 1 base and 4 bases respectively, with 11 bases between them. The CDR3 nucleotides are TGTGCCACCAGCAGAGTCCGACGGGATTACGAGCAGTACTTC. It codes for CATSRVRRDYEQYF.

The chain carries TRBV19 and TRBJ2-3; 10 bases are shared with TRBD2. V dropped 6 bases and J dropped 0; count of bases not matched to a gene: 6. The CDR3 contains 16 residues. In germline, CDR1 is LNHDA, CDR2 SQIVND (reference sequence). CDR3 bases: TGTGCCAGTAGGCGGACTAGCGGAACTAGCACAGATACGCAGTATTTT. Amino acids: CASRRTSGTSTDTQYF.

This chain joins TRBV4-1 and TRBJ1-2; D is undetermined. The V end lost 0 bases, the J end lost 8 bases, and 16 bases lay between the germline ends. In germline, CDR1 is MGHRA, CDR2 YSYEKL. The CDR3 has 15 residues. As DNA, the CDR3 is TGCGCCAGCAGCCAAGACAGGCTAACTCTGGGGGGCTACACCTTC. Translated, it gives CASSQDRLTLGGYTF.

V gene TRBV30 combines with J gene TRBJ2-3; 8 nucleotides align to TRBD2. The V segment lost 3 bases and the J segment 4 bases; nucleotides outside the gene matches: 18. The CDR3 loop spans 18 amino acids. From germline, CDR1 is GTSNPN and CDR2 SVGIG (reference sequence). The CDR3 nucleotides are TGTGCCTGGAGAAGGTTCCGCGGACTAGCTCGAGGGGCAGATACGCAGTATTTT. It is translated as CAWRRFRGLARGADTQYF.

This clone was seen once. Written as DNA, the CDR3 is TGTGCCAGCAGTGATGAAGGGGCTCAGCCCCAGCATTTT. It codes for CASSDEGAQPQHF. The gene calls are TRBV6-1 and TRBJ1-5; D is perhaps TRBD1 (5 bases). The CDR3 sequence is 13 residues long. Per germline, CDR1 MNHNS and CDR2 SASEGT. Trimming removed 3 bases at V and 6 bases at J, with 9 bases between.

This rearrangement joins TRBV7-8 to TRBJ1-4; possible D gene TRBD1, 5 bases. Trimming pared 4 bases from V and 2 bases from J, leaving 11 bases between. The CDR3 has 15 residues. CDR1 is SGHVS and CDR2 is FQNEAQ in the germline V gene. The CDR3 spells CASSSHRRTNEKLFF. CDR3 in DNA: TGTGCCAGCAGCTCGCACAGGCGGACTAATGAAAAACTGTTTTTT.

V is TRBV11-3 and J is TRBJ2-1; D could derive from TRBD1 or TRBD2 (5 bases each). V dropped 6 bases and J dropped 8 bases, with 14 bases sitting between them. The CDR3 runs to 13 residues. Germline lookup yields CDR1 SGHNT and CDR2 YENEEA. CDR3 DNA sequence: TGTGCCAGCAGATCCTCAGGGAGCGATGAGCAGTTCTTC. Its translation is CASRSSGSDEQFF.

The chain combines TRBV5-1 with TRBJ2-1, with TRBD2 identical over 14 bases. Trimming took 4 bases from V and 0 from J; bases not matched to a gene: 15. Germline lookup yields CDR1 SGHRS and CDR2 YFSETQ. This CDR3 spans 21 amino acids. This chain's CDR3 is CASSRPRSGTSGGGSYNEQFF. CDR3 sequence (DNA): TGCGCCAGCAGCCGGCCCCGTTCCGGGACTAGCGGGGGAGGCTCCTACAATGAGCAGTTCTTC.

The rearrangement links TRBV7-6 to TRBJ2-3; 8 nucleotides line up with TRBD1. Germline V CDR1 and CDR2: SGHVS, FNYEAQ. Trimming at V came to 4 bases and at J to 2 bases, leaving 8 bases not matched to a gene. This CDR3 comprises 16 residues. The DNA for the CDR3 is TGTGCCAGCAGCTCCCAGACAGGGGAGGTCACAGATACGCAGTATTTT. Its protein product is CASSSQTGEVTDTQYF. The full variable domain, rest sourced from reference TRBV7-6 and TRBJ2-3, is GAGVSQSPRYKVTKRGQDVALRCDPISGHVSLYWYRQALGQGPEFLTYFNYEAQQDKSGLPNDRFSAERPEGSISTLTIQRTEQRDSAMYRCASSSQTGEVTDTQYFGPGTRLTVL.

This sequence joins TRBV7-8 and TRBJ2-5, with 11 bases matching TRBD2. The CDR3 runs 16 residues. Per germline, CDR1 SGHVS and CDR2 FQNEAQ. V lost 2 bases and J lost 1; bases outside the gene matches: 3. Written as DNA, the CDR3 is TGTGCCAGCAGCTTATGGCTAGCGGGGGGCCAAGAGACCCAGTACTTC. Protein: CASSLWLAGGQETQYF.

This clone was seen more than once but under ten times. This chain links TRBV7-2 with TRBJ1-5, with TRBD1 matching over 8 bases. The CDR3 loop spans 15 amino acids. V lost 1 base to trimming and J lost 6 bases; unmatched junction nucleotides: 5. Germline CDR1 reads SGHTA; CDR2 reads FQGNSA. In DNA, the CDR3 is TGTGCCAGCAGCTTAGGATCCCAGGGGGCTCAGCCCCAGCATTTT. This codes for CASSLGSQGAQPQHF.

The genes are TRBV7-7 and TRBJ2-2; no clear D gene. V was cut by 0 bases and J by 6 bases, with 2 bases left in between. Germline assignment: CDR1 SSHAT and CDR2 FNYEAQ (reference sequence). This CDR3 is built from 12 residues. The CDR3 region is CASSLAPGELFF. Here the CDR3 DNA reads TGTGCCAGCAGCTTAGCCCCCGGGGAGCTGTTTTTT.

J is TRBJ1-6 and V is TRBV5-1; D uncertain. Germline CDR1 is SGHRS and CDR2 is YFSETQ. V was trimmed by 0 bases and J by 4 bases, leaving 11 bases between them. CDR3 size: 16 residues. The CDR3 region is CASSLGVSQYNSPLHF. CDR3 DNA: TGCGCCAGCAGCTTGGGGGTTAGCCAATATAATTCACCCCTCCACTTT.

The chain joins TRBV6-6 to TRBJ1-2; 7 bases are a match to TRBD1. This CDR3 is 14 amino acids long. The V gene end was trimmed by 5 bases and the J gene end by 4 bases; junction bases not matched to a gene: 7. CDR1 and CDR2 (germline): MNHNY, SVGAGI (reference sequence). The CDR3 region is CASSPDRVGYGYTF. CDR3 nucleotide sequence: TGTGCCAGCAGTCCCGACAGGGTGGGCTATGGCTACACCTTC.

The chain has TRBV7-9 and TRBJ2-7, with TRBD1 as a possible D gene (5 bases). Trimming removed 3 bases at V and 2 bases at J, with 20 bases between. This CDR3 spans 17 amino acids. Germline CDR1 and CDR2: SEHNR and FQNEAQ (reference sequence). The CDR3 spells CASSFHEEGATAYEQYF. CDR3 nucleotide sequence: TGTGCCAGCAGCTTCCATGAGGAAGGGGCCACCGCCTACGAGCAGTACTTC.

V gene TRBV10-3 combines with J gene TRBJ2-5; 13 bases fit TRBD2. The germline CDR1 and CDR2 sequences are ENHRY and SYGVKD. Germline trimming cut 7 bases from V and 4 bases from J; bases unmatched to any gene: 9. The CDR3 covers 16 residues. CDR3 coding DNA: TGTGCCATCAACCCGGGGGGGACTAGCGGGACAGAGACCCAGTACTTC. The encoded protein is CAINPGGTSGTETQYF.

V usage is TRBV19 and J usage is TRBJ2-3, with TRBD2 identical over 9 bases. The CDR3 is 16 residues long. J lost 4 bases, V lost 1 base, and 6 bases had no gene match. Germline CDR1 and CDR2: LNHDA and SQIVND (reference sequence). The CDR3 loop reads CASSIVGGGASDTQYF. The CDR3 nucleotides are TGTGCCAGTAGTATAGTTGGCGGGGGGGCTTCAGATACGCAGTATTTT. Complete variable domain (other parts from reference TRBV19 and TRBJ2-3): DGGITQSPKYLFRKEGQNVTLSCEQNLNHDAMYWYRQDPGQGLRLIYYSQIVNDFQKGDIAEGYSVSREKKESFPLTVTSAQKNPTAFYLCASSIVGGGASDTQYFGPGTRLTVL.

With regard to this clone: The sample contains more than one DNA sequence encoding this CDR3. This sequence joins TRBV12-3 or TRBV12-4 and TRBJ1-2, with 7 bases fitting TRBD1. The CDR3 sequence is 13 residues long. The ends lost 3 bases at V and 5 bases at J; junction bases unmatched: 3. The CDR3 DNA follows: TGTGCCAGCAGTTTCGGACAGGATTATGGCTACACCTTC. Translation gives CASSFGQDYGYTF.

This chain joins TRBV10-3 and TRBJ2-7; D unresolved. Germline lookup yields CDR1 ENHRY and CDR2 SYGVKD. Between the trimmed V and J ends, which lost 0 bases and 5 bases, there was a span of 11 bases. The CDR3 consists of 14 residues. The CDR3 loop is CAISESNRVHEQYF. DNA of the CDR3: TGTGCCATCAGTGAGTCGAATCGGGTACACGAGCAGTACTTC.

V is TRBV5-6 and J is TRBJ1-2; D gene uncertain. This CDR3 contains 14 residues. The V gene lost 2 bases and the J gene lost 8 bases, with 16 bases spanning the gap. Germline V CDR1 and CDR2: SGHDT, YYEEEE. The CDR3 is CASSFLRRPLGYTF. CDR3 DNA sequence: TGTGCCAGCAGCTTTTTGAGGCGCCCCTTGGGCTACACCTTC.

The chain combines TRBV3-1 (or the pseudogene TRBV3-2) with TRBJ1-6; perhaps TRBD1 as D (5 bases). The germline gives CDR1 LGHDT, CDR2 YNNKEL (reference sequence). The V end was cut by 1 base, the J end by 6 bases, with 7 bases between. The CDR3 totals 14 residues. The CDR3 coding sequence is TGTGCCAGCAGCCAAGGACAGTCTAATTCACCCCTCCACTTT. Its protein product is CASSQGQSNSPLHF.

The DNA of the CDR3 is TGCGCCAGCAGTGAGGCAGCAGATACGCAGTATTTT. As protein: CASSEAADTQYF. This rearrangement joins TRBV10-2 to TRBJ2-3; D uncertain. Trimming shortened V by 2 bases and J by 4 bases, and 4 bases separated the two germline ends. From germline, CDR1 is WSHSY and CDR2 SAAADI. CDR3 size: 12 residues.

This chain uses TRBV30 with TRBJ1-3; TRBD1 matches at 9 bases. The CDR3 covers 13 residues. V gave up 5 bases and J gave up 4 bases; unmatched junction bases: 3. Germline V gene lookup returns CDR1 GTSNPN and CDR2 SVGIG (reference sequence). CDR3 DNA: TGTGCCTGGTTAACAGGGGGCGGAAACACCATATATTTT. This sequence encodes CAWLTGGGNTIYF.